The next 25 T cell receptor beta chains were all read from a single sample in a study of T cells after somatic rescue of genetic block. Repertoires were generated with immunoSEQ multiplex PCR, while TCRdb's copy carries only in-frame clones and drops some. The repertoire holds about 72,000 clones, with around 90% as singletons. The sequencing input was peripheral blood mononuclear cells (PBMCs). The receptors here all came from a young man.

Details on this clone: Within the sample, other DNA sequences also encode this same CDR3. V and J are TRBV7-9 and TRBJ2-7, with TRBD1 as a possible D gene (6 bases). CDR1 is SEHNR, CDR2 FQNEAQ, per germline (reference sequence). With 3 bases removed from V and 6 bases from J, the gap between germline ends came to 12 bases. The CDR3 runs to 13 residues. CDR3 protein: CASSLTGVGEQYF. CDR3 sequence (DNA): TGTGCCAGCAGCTTGACAGGAGTGGGCGAGCAGTACTTC.

This sequence joins TRBV11-3 and TRBJ2-1; D might be TRBD2 (6 bases). Germline CDR1 is SGHNT and CDR2 is YENEEA. The CDR3 loop spans 17 amino acids. The V and J ends lost 0 bases and 0 bases respectively, with 12 bases between them. The CDR3 here is CASSLDVGSGSYNEQFF. CDR3 DNA: TGTGCCAGCAGCTTAGATGTGGGTAGCGGCTCCTACAATGAGCAGTTCTTC.

The J gene is TRBJ2-5, the V gene TRBV7-3; D perhaps matches TRBD1 (5 bases). The V and J ends lost 5 bases and 0 bases respectively, with 7 bases between them. Germline values: CDR1 SGHTA, CDR2 FQGTGA. The CDR3 covers 13 residues. CDR3 DNA sequence: TGTGCCAGCAGCCTCAGGGACCAAGAGACCCAGTACTTC. The encoded protein is CASSLRDQETQYF.

This chain links TRBV18 with TRBJ2-3, with D perhaps matching TRBD2 (6 bases). V lost 2 bases and J lost 1, with 13 bases in between. CDR1 KGHSH and CDR2 LQKENI come from the germline V gene. CDR3 length: 16 residues. The CDR3 is CASSPWASAGTDTQYF. CDR3 coding DNA: TGTGCCAGCTCACCATGGGCTAGCGCTGGCACAGATACGCAGTATTTT.

This clone showed up just once. The J gene is TRBJ2-2, the V gene TRBV10-1; TRBD2 matches at 16 bases. The CDR3 has 16 residues. The germline CDR1 and CDR2 sequences are WNHNN and SYGVQD (reference sequence). The trim removed 5 bases at V and 9 bases at J, leaving 6 bases unmatched. CDR3 residues: CASSPGTSGRVRELFF. The CDR3 region has the DNA TGCGCCAGCAGTCCCGGGACTAGCGGGAGGGTCCGGGAGCTGTTTTTT.

The chain joins TRBV2 to TRBJ1-5, with a weak D call TRBD1 (6 bases). Trimming left V 4 bases short and J 6 bases short, with 10 bases between. The germline gives CDR1 SNHLY, CDR2 FYNNEI. This CDR3 contains 13 residues. CDR3 DNA sequence: TGTGCCAGCAGTGCAGGGGAGGGTCAGCCCCAGCATTTT. Encoded protein: CASSAGEGQPQHF.

The genes are TRBV30 and TRBJ1-5; D gene ambiguous. The CDR3 contains 13 residues. Per germline, CDR1 GTSNPN and CDR2 SVGIG (reference sequence). Trimming cost V 1 base and J 8 bases, with 12 bases left between them. The CDR3 region has the DNA TGTGCCTGGAGTGGGATGTCTAGGAAGCCCCAGCATTTT. Residues: CAWSGMSRKPQHF.

The rearrangement links TRBV27 to TRBJ2-5; 11 bases line up with TRBD2. CDR3 length: 15 residues. V trimming: 2 bases; J trimming: 5 bases; junction bases outside the gene matches: 4. Germline-derived CDR1 and CDR2 are MNHEY and SMNVEV (reference sequence). The CDR3 DNA sequence: TGTGCCAGCAGTTTACTAGCGGGGGGCGTGGAGACCCAGTACTTC. Its translation: CASSLLAGGVETQYF.

The chain recombines TRBV7-2 with TRBJ2-3; D may correspond to TRBD1 or TRBD2 (7 bases each). Looked up from germline, CDR1 is SGHTA and CDR2 is FQGNSA. The CDR3 totals 14 residues. V lost 5 bases and J 6 bases, leaving 15 bases between the germline ends. The CDR3 loop is CASSPQGGWDTQYF. DNA for the CDR3: TGTGCCAGCAGCCCCCAGGGGGGGTGGGATACGCAGTATTTT.

The gene calls are TRBV5-4 and TRBJ1-2, with D perhaps matching TRBD1 (6 bases). Looked up from germline, CDR1 is SGHNT and CDR2 is YYREEE (reference sequence). The CDR3 sequence is 16 residues long. The V end was cut by 4 bases, the J end by 8 bases, with 24 bases between. The CDR3: CASSPGHGQRGSGYTF. Here the CDR3 DNA reads TGTGCCAGCAGCCCCGGACACGGACAGCGGGGGAGCGGCTACACCTTC.

The rearrangement links TRBV18 to TRBJ1-2; 7 nucleotides line up with TRBD1. The CDR3 is 12 amino acids. The germline CDR1 and CDR2 sequences are KGHSH and LQKENI. V trimming: 6 bases; J trimming: 6 bases; junction bases outside the gene matches: 4. The CDR3 is CASSLTGDGYTF. The CDR3 nucleotides read TGTGCCAGCTCGCTTACAGGGGATGGCTACACCTTC.

This chain connects TRBV2 to TRBJ2-2; D possibly corresponds to TRBD2 (7 bases). CDR1 is SNHLY, CDR2 FYNNEI, per germline. The CDR3 length is 16 residues. The germline V and J ends were trimmed by 5 bases and 4 bases, with 17 bases remaining between them. CDR3 residues: CASSHLRGGPTGELFF. The CDR3 region has the DNA TGTGCCAGCAGTCACCTAAGGGGGGGCCCCACCGGGGAGCTGTTTTTT.

This clone was found once. The chain employs TRBV11-2 and TRBJ2-7, with 10 bases identical to TRBD1. Germline trimming cut 2 bases from V and 4 bases from J; bases unmatched to any gene: 5. The germline gives CDR1 SGHAT, CDR2 FQNNGV. CDR3 size: 15 residues. Here the CDR3 reads CASSLPGTGDYEQYF. Written as DNA, the CDR3 is TGTGCCAGCAGCTTACCCGGGACAGGGGATTACGAGCAGTACTTC.

This chain links TRBV28 with TRBJ2-2; D unresolved. The CDR3 contains 14 residues. Trimming left V 6 bases short and J 3 bases short, with 11 bases between. Looked up from germline, CDR1 is MDHEN and CDR2 is SYDVKM. The CDR3 spells CASSPLRDTGELFF. The DNA for the CDR3 is TGTGCCAGCAGCCCGCTTCGAGACACCGGGGAGCTGTTTTTT.

This clone was counted between two and nine times. The genes are TRBV19 and TRBJ2-7; TRBD1 agrees at 11 bases. With 5 bases clipped from V and 4 bases from J, the junction kept 7 bases outside the gene matches. From germline, CDR1 is LNHDA and CDR2 SQIVND (reference sequence). The CDR3 totals 15 residues. CDR3 sequence: CASSLSGQGAYEQYF. CDR3 in DNA: TGTGCCAGTAGTCTATCCGGACAGGGGGCTTACGAGCAGTACTTC.

The rearrangement joins TRBV27 to TRBJ2-5; no clear D gene. The CDR3 has 13 amino acids. Trimming took 5 bases from V and 1 from J, leaving 8 bases between them. The germline gives CDR1 MNHEY, CDR2 SMNVEV (reference sequence). CDR3 nucleotide sequence: TGTGCCAGCAGTCCGGCCCTCCAAGAGACCCAGTACTTC. Amino acid sequence: CASSPALQETQYF.

V usage is TRBV29-1 and J usage is TRBJ2-2; D is undetermined. The CDR3 sequence is 12 residues long. The germline V gene encodes CDR1 SQVTM and CDR2 ANQGSEA. Trimming took 4 bases from V and 5 from J, leaving 8 bases between them. As DNA, the CDR3 is TGCAGCGTTGCCGAGAGGACCGGGGAGCTGTTTTTT. It translates to CSVAERTGELFF.

The V call is TRBV5-5, the J call TRBJ1-1; 7 bases align to TRBD1. V dropped 5 bases and J dropped 5; count of bases not matched to a gene: 6. There are 13 residues in the CDR3. Germline V gene lookup returns CDR1 SGHKS and CDR2 YYEKEE (reference sequence). The CDR3 sequence is CASSGGGPTEAFF. CDR3 coding DNA: TGTGCCAGCAGTGGAGGGGGCCCTACTGAAGCTTTCTTT.

The chain couples TRBV30 to TRBJ1-6, with TRBD1 matching 8 bases. The CDR3 has 15 amino acids. Germline values: CDR1 GTSNPN, CDR2 SVGIG (reference sequence). V trimming: 6 bases; J trimming: 7 bases; junction bases outside the gene matches: 11. CDR3 region: CACGGQGAKNSPLHF. In nucleotides, the CDR3 is TGTGCCTGTGGCGGCCAGGGGGCGAAAAATTCACCCCTCCACTTT.

This chain connects TRBV27 to TRBJ1-6, with D perhaps TRBD1 (5 bases). Germline V gene lookup returns CDR1 MNHEY and CDR2 SMNVEV (reference sequence). The CDR3 covers 13 residues. V lost 6 bases, J lost 7 bases, and 10 bases lay in between. The CDR3 here is CASSWDGNSPLHF. The CDR3 nucleotides read TGTGCCAGCAGCTGGGACGGAAATTCACCCCTCCACTTT.

The CDR3 nucleotides read TGTGCCAGCAGCCACCCCGACAGGGAGGCAGATACGCAGTATTTT. Translating it yields CASSHPDREADTQYF. The rearrangement links TRBV11-2 to TRBJ2-3, with a possible D match to TRBD1 (7 bases). V was pared by 5 bases and J by 4 bases, with 16 bases between. The CDR3 runs to 15 residues. In germline, CDR1 is SGHAT, CDR2 FQNNGV.

The chain uses TRBV6-1 and TRBJ2-7, with 7 bases fitting TRBD2. The germline V gene has CDR1 MNHNS and CDR2 SASEGT. The CDR3 has 13 residues. The V and J ends lost 6 bases and 4 bases, in that order; junction bases with no gene match: 6. CDR3 coding DNA: TGTGCCAGCAGCCTAGCGGCCGGATACGAGCAGTACTTC. It translates to CASSLAAGYEQYF.

The chain is built from TRBV9 and TRBJ2-2; perhaps TRBD2 as D (7 bases). The CDR3 is 19 residues long. Germline CDR1 and CDR2: SGDLS and YYNGEE. Deletions cut 4 bases from V and 0 bases from J, with 22 bases between. CDR3 nucleotide sequence: TGTGCCAGCAGCCCCCGGGGGGCAGTTCGAGGGTCGAACACCGGGGAGCTGTTTTTT. Translated, it gives CASSPRGAVRGSNTGELFF.

The V gene is TRBV2, the J gene TRBJ1-2; the D gene is possibly TRBD1 (5 bases). V lost 7 bases and J 7 bases, leaving 10 bases between the germline ends. This CDR3 comprises 11 residues. Germline V CDR1 and CDR2: SNHLY, FYNNEI. CDR3 nucleotides: TGTGCCAGCAACAGGCTGGCTGGCTACACCTTC. Protein product: CASNRLAGYTF.

The chain couples TRBV27 to TRBJ2-4; 7 nucleotides match TRBD1. Germline CDR1 and CDR2: MNHEY and SMNVEV (reference sequence). Trimming removed 2 bases from V and 6 bases from J; junction bases left unmatched: 1. CDR3 length: 13 amino acids. Here the CDR3 DNA reads TGTGCCAGCAGTTTAGACAGGGCAAACATTCAGTACTTC. It is translated as CASSLDRANIQYF.